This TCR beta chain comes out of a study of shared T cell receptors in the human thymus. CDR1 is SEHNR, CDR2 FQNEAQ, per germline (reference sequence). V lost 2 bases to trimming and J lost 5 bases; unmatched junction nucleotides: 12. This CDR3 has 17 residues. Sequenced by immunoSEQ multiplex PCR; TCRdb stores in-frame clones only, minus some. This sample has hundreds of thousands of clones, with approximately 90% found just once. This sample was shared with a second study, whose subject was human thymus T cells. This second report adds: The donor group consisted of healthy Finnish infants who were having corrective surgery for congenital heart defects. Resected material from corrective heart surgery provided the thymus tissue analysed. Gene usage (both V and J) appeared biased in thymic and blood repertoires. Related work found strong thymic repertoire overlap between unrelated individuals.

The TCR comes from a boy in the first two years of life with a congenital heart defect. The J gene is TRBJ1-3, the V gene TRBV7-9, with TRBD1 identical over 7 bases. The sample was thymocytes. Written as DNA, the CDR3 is TGTGCCAGCAGCTTATGGAACCAAGGGACAGCGAGAAACACCATATATTTT. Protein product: CASSLWNQGTARNTIYF. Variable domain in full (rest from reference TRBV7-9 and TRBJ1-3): DTGVSQNPRHKITKRGQNVTFRCDPISEHNRLYWYRQTLGQGPEFLTYFQNEAQLEKSRLLSDRFSAERPKGSFSTLEIQRTEQGDSAMYLCASSLWNQGTARNTIYFGEGSWLTVV.